Sequencing of this T cell receptor (beta chain) was carried out in a study of response to subunit inactivated influenza vaccine (dated by TCRdb to 2017 to 2018). Background on the whole study: Deep quantitative T cell receptor repertoire profiling was used in the study to track responses to a trivalent subunit inactivated influenza vaccine.

Concerning this clonotype itself: The clone's antigen remains unknown. Per-base quality was not reported, and no clone a single base away is much larger than it.

CDR1 and CDR2 (SGHAT, FQDESV) derive from the germline V gene (reference sequence). Germline trimming amounts to 6 bases on V and 0 bases on J, with 11 as the count of junction bases outside the gene matches. Including cysteine and phenylalanine, the CDR3 has 18 amino acids. Only the CDR3 portion is preserved as DNA: 54 bases, with reading frame beginning at the first base. Results the study describes overall, beyond this receptor: The authors proposed that each seasonal influenza vaccination may bring in only a limited number of new T cells.

The method was RT-PCR. Sequenced on an Illumina HiSeq 2500. TCRdb redid the processing of the public reads, applying fastp at Q25 and MiXCR, and retained in-frame beta chains. Rows are unified per CDR3 protein, each entry keeping the most common DNA and genes. For this sample there are about 170,000 distinct CDR3 sequences; roughly 12% appear just once. The leading ten clones occupy 25% to 35% of the sample. These same data were also listed under a study on T cells expressing NK-cell markers. The second investigation adds: The TCR beta cDNA libraries were made using 5'RACE template switching, a step that added both a universal primer site and unique molecular identifiers. In sorted CD3+CD56+NKG2C+, CD3+CD56+NKG2C- and CD3+CD56-NKG2C+ T-cell subsets from eight or nine donors, TCR beta-chain repertoires were profiled. Of the eight sequenced donors, seven were found to be HCMV-seropositive and one was found to be HCMV-seronegative. In several experiments an anti-gammadeltaTCR antibody was added to restrict sorting to alphabetaTCR-expressing T cells. For several donors, the dominant CD3+CD56+NKG2C+ clonotypes were among the top 10 CD8+ clonotypes and accounted for roughly 1.0-8% of CD8+ T cells. Those dominant clonotypes were again the most abundant among CD3+CD56-NKG2C+ cells in a few donors, at roughly 25-60.1%. Whether the expanded NKG2C-expressing T cell clones were specific for HCMV antigens was left unclear. All eight donors whose samples were sequenced were randomly selected healthy volunteers, three of them men and five women. HCMV serostatus was determined by detecting HCMV-specific IgG in serum with a commercial ELISA kit. Ficoll density gradient centrifugation was used to isolate peripheral blood mononuclear cells from blood. Magnetic immunoseparation with Miltenyi isolation kits was used to isolate CD4+ and CD8+ T cells from PBMC. Priming for cDNA synthesis came from the TCR beta constant segment, and two successive PCR amplification steps followed. Illumina HiSeq 2000/2500, MiSeq or NextSeq was used to sequence libraries as 2 x 150 bp reads. MIGEC was used to demultiplex reads and group reads by UMI, and MiTCR was used to assemble and quantify clonotypes. Only TCR cDNA sequences supported by at least two reads were kept to exclude erroneous sequences. The tcR package was used for downstream repertoire analysis, and clonotypes were matched between fractions using CDR3 nucleotide sequence together with V segment. VDJmatch was used to annotate antigen specificity against VDJdb, with one amino acid substitution allowed in CDR3.

The clonotype originates from a man aged 50 to 59 who received an inactivated influenza vaccine. Donor details come from another sample of the same person, matched by shared clones. Here the chain combines TRBV11-1 and TRBJ2-2; 9 nucleotides in the junction match TRBD2. Sequencing was performed on CD8+ T cells sorted from PBMCs, taken 11 to 12 days after vaccination. This receptor has the CDR3 CASSNSGTSLTNTGELFF. The DNA is as follows: TGTGCCAGCAGTAATTCGGGGACTAGCTTAACGAACACCGGGGAGCTGTTTTTT.